This entry concerns a single T cell receptor beta chain. The antigen remains unidentified. Second-dose timings of about 4 or about 12 weeks were pooled. These data are taken from a study of T cell responses to AZD1222 COVID-19 vaccine. Some clones are missing from TCRdb's copy, which holds only in-frame ones; the method was immunoSEQ multiplex PCR. Of approximately 140,000 clones in the sample, about 89% were seen once. V lost 0 bases and J 0 bases, leaving 7 bases between the germline ends. Looked up from germline, CDR1 is MGHRA and CDR2 is YSYEKL. This CDR3 region has 15 residues. Study observations and caveats: Two AZD1222 administrations were followed by greater Spike-specific TCR breadth and depth. Vaccine-related CD4 TCRs covered spike, predominating at 160-218 and 743-854.

The sample here was peripheral blood, taken 28 days after the second AZD1222 dose. The TCR originated in an adult who received the AZD1222 COVID-19 vaccine. The V and J genes are TRBV4-1 and TRBJ2-3, with D possibly being TRBD1 or TRBD2 (5 bases each). DNA of the CDR3: TGCGCCAGCAGCCAAGAGGGGACGAGCACAGATACGCAGTATTTT. This translates into CASSQEGTSTDTQYF.